The rows below give T cell receptor beta chains drawn from one sample of a study of cytomegalovirus exposure and HLA in healthy donors. Assay used: immunoSEQ multiplex PCR; TCRdb lists only in-frame clones, some missing. The table counts about 51,000 clones; roughly 25% lies in the top ten. Sequenced input: PBMCs. The receptors originated from a man between 40 and 49 years old in good health and CMV-seropositive. The CDR3 runs from the conserved cysteine through the conserved F or W. D genes are given only for firm matches.

j_call,v_call,cdr3_length,d_call,cdr3_aa,cdr3_nt
TRBJ2-3,TRBV18,15,NA,CASSRLGGPTDTQYF,TGTGCCAGCTCACGCTTGGGAGGCCCCACAGATACGCAGTATTTT
TRBJ2-1,TRBV30,13,NA,CAWSVGGVNEQFF,TGTGCCTGGAGTGTGGGGGGAGTCAATGAGCAGTTCTTC
TRBJ2-7,TRBV5-6,13,NA,CASSLNRGGEQYF,TGTGCCAGCAGCTTGAACAGGGGAGGCGAGCAGTACTTC
TRBJ2-1,TRBV11-2,15,NA,CASSYHSNPGNEQFF,TGTGCCAGCAGCTACCACTCCAACCCAGGCAATGAGCAGTTCTTC
TRBJ2-3,TRBV7-6,16,NA,CASSLVGGVSTDTQYF,TGTGCCAGCAGCTTAGTGGGGGGTGTAAGCACAGATACGCAGTATTTT
TRBJ2-7,TRBV5-1,14,NA,CASSSTESPYEQYF,TGCGCCAGCAGCTCGACAGAATCCCCCTACGAGCAGTACTTC
TRBJ2-7,TRBV7-9,13,TRBD1,CASRPDRVGEQYF,TGTGCCAGCAGACCCGACAGGGTGGGGGAGCAGTACTTC
TRBJ1-5,TRBV9,15,NA,CASSVDGRINQPQHF,TGTGCCAGCAGCGTAGATGGGAGGATCAATCAGCCCCAGCATTTT
TRBJ1-2,TRBV28,14,NA,CASSLGGRAYGYTF,TGTGCCAGCAGTTTGGGCGGCAGGGCCTATGGCTACACCTTC
TRBJ2-1,TRBV18,18,NA,CASSPLTNLGAAYNEQFF,TGTGCCAGCTCACCTTTGACCAACTTGGGGGCCGCATACAATGAGCAGTTCTTC
TRBJ2-7,TRBV18,11,NA,CASSRAREQYF,TGTGCCAGCTCACGAGCTCGGGAGCAGTACTTC
TRBJ1-5,TRBV7-9,17,NA,CASSLESRGGYNQPQHF,TGTGCCAGCAGCTTAGAGTCAAGAGGCGGGTACAATCAGCCCCAGCATTTT
TRBJ2-7,TRBV18,14,NA,CASSPSGSSYEQYF,TGTGCCAGCTCACCCTCAGGTTCTTCCTACGAGCAGTACTTC
TRBJ2-3,TRBV19,13,NA,CASSITTTDTQYF,TGTGCCAGTAGTATAACAACCACAGATACGCAGTATTTT
TRBJ2-1,TRBV14,13,NA,CASSQGDLNEQFF,TGTGCCAGCAGCCAAGGGGACTTGAATGAGCAGTTCTTC
TRBJ2-3,TRBV9,14,NA,CASSVGTLTDTQYF,TGTGCCAGCAGCGTCGGGACTCTCACGGATACGCAGTATTTT
TRBJ2-7,TRBV30,15,TRBD2,CAWGTKAGVPYEQYF,TGTGCCTGGGGCACTAAGGCGGGGGTGCCCTACGAGCAGTACTTC
TRBJ1-5,TRBV30,14,NA,CAWISKRLNQPQHF,TGTGCCTGGATAAGTAAGAGGCTCAATCAGCCCCAGCATTTT
TRBJ2-5,TRBV6-5,15,NA,CASKHLGGGGKTQYF,TGTGCCAGCAAACACCTAGGAGGGGGGGGAAAGACCCAGTACTTC
TRBJ2-2,TRBV5-1,15,TRBD1,CASGPRTGSFGELFF,TGCGCCAGCGGCCCCAGGACAGGGAGTTTCGGGGAGCTGTTTTTT
TRBJ2-5,TRBV4-2,17,TRBD2,CASSQPGLAGVPETQYF,TGTGCCAGCAGCCAACCGGGACTAGCGGGAGTTCCCGAGACCCAGTACTTC
TRBJ1-1,TRBV5-1,16,TRBD1,CASSSGQGGGLTEAFF,TGCGCCAGCAGCTCTGGACAGGGTGGTGGATTGACTGAAGCTTTCTTT
TRBJ2-7,TRBV28,13,TRBD1,CASNQGEAYEQYF,TGTGCCAGCAACCAGGGGGAAGCCTACGAGCAGTACTTC
TRBJ2-4,TRBV2,10,NA,CASLRGIQYF,TGTGCCAGCCTTCGGGGCATTCAGTACTTC